A selection of T cell receptor beta chains follows, all from one sample in a study of T cells after yellow fever vaccination. TCRdb re-derived calls from the 5' RACE reads in MiXCR, one entry per CDR3 protein. The repertoire includes around 350,000 distinct CDR3 sequences, 6% to 8% of them detected once, and around 16% sits in the top ten. The specimen was PBMCs, collected 5 days after the yellow fever booster vaccination. These receptors came from a man aged 25-40 years who received the YFV17D yellow fever vaccine. Both conserved end residues are part of each CDR3. Fields, in order: V gene, J gene, clone size, D gene, CDR3 protein, CDR3 DNA. A D gene is named only where the DNA matches it firmly. Clone size is shown for a subset of rows, as once, few, many or a class of expanded clone.

>TRBV12-3/TRBV12-4|TRBJ1-5|-|-
CASADNQPQHF
TGTGCCAGCGCTGATAATCAGCCCCAGCATTTT
>TRBV5-1|TRBJ1-1|once|-
CASSTGTTNAEAFF
TGCGCCAGCAGCACCGGGACAACTAACGCTGAAGCTTTCTTT
>TRBV12-3/TRBV12-4|TRBJ2-1|many|-
CASTQLANSYNEQFF
TGTGCCAGCACCCAACTAGCCAATTCCTACAATGAGCAGTTCTTC
>TRBV25-1|TRBJ2-7|few|TRBD2
CASSEYFTSGTYEQYF
TGTGCCAGCAGTGAATATTTCACTAGCGGGACCTACGAGCAGTACTTC
>TRBV11-1|TRBJ2-7|few|TRBD1
CASSRPFGNRGFLYEQYF
TGTGCCAGCAGCCGTCCGTTTGGTAACAGGGGCTTTCTCTACGAGCAGTACTTC
>TRBV9|TRBJ2-3|many|-
CASSVSTSFSTDTQYF
TGTGCCAGCAGCGTATCCACTAGTTTTAGCACAGATACGCAGTATTTT
>TRBV20-1|TRBJ2-5|many|TRBD1
CSARGLRDRGATQYF
TGCAGTGCTAGAGGCCTCCGGGACAGGGGGGCGACCCAGTACTTC
>TRBV5-1|TRBJ2-5|many|-
CASISIGTEQETQYF
TGCGCCAGCATTTCTATTGGGACGGAACAAGAGACCCAGTACTTC
>TRBV7-2|TRBJ2-1|many|TRBD2
CASTAGTSGRYNEQFF
TGTGCCAGCACCGCCGGGACTAGCGGGCGCTACAATGAGCAGTTCTTC
>TRBV20-1|TRBJ2-7|-|TRBD2
CSANSGTSGSYEQYF
TGCAGTGCTAACTCAGGGACTAGCGGGAGCTACGAGCAGTACTTC
>TRBV5-1|TRBJ2-3|many|-
CASSFGSSTDTQYF
TGCGCCAGCAGCTTCGGGTCTAGCACAGATACGCAGTATTTT
>TRBV6-1|TRBJ2-7|few|-
CASRDGNRDLQQYF
TGTGCCAGCAGGGACGGGAACAGGGATCTCCAGCAGTACTTC
>TRBV25-1|TRBJ2-1|few|TRBD2
CASSELASGKGEQFF
TGTGCCAGCAGTGAATTGGCTAGCGGGAAGGGTGAGCAGTTCTTC
>TRBV29-1|TRBJ2-3|-|TRBD1
CSAWTGGGGADTQYF
TGCAGCGCCTGGACAGGGGGCGGAGGGGCAGATACGCAGTATTTT
>TRBV30|TRBJ2-7|-|-
CAWSGGSEQYF
TGTGCCTGGAGTGGCGGGTCCGAGCAGTACTTC
>TRBV14|TRBJ2-1|many|TRBD1
CASSQDWGQGSYEQFF
TGTGCCAGCAGCCAAGATTGGGGACAGGGTTCGTATGAGCAGTTCTTC
>TRBV5-1|TRBJ2-1|many|TRBD1
CASSPGGGMDNEQFF
TGCGCCAGCAGCCCAGGGGGCGGTATGGACAATGAGCAGTTCTTC
>TRBV19|TRBJ2-3|-|TRBD1
CASSGRQGPGDTQYF
TGTGCCAGTAGTGGCAGACAGGGGCCCGGGGATACGCAGTATTTT
>TRBV11-2|TRBJ1-1|-|-
CASSFSSDTEAFF
TGTGCCAGCAGCTTCAGCAGCGACACTGAAGCTTTCTTT
>TRBV7-2|TRBJ2-6|many|-
CASRGGVSGANVLTF
TGTGCCAGCAGGGGCGGGGTCTCTGGGGCCAACGTCCTGACTTTC
>TRBV10-3|TRBJ2-3|many|-
CAISGTAKSQNTQYF
TGTGCCATTTCCGGGACTGCCAAATCACAGAATACGCAGTATTTT
>TRBV18|TRBJ2-1|many|TRBD2
CASSPPSGRAGEQFF
TGTGCCAGCTCACCACCCAGCGGGAGGGCCGGTGAGCAGTTCTTC
>TRBV7-9|TRBJ2-3|few|-
CASSLDQGPGVDTQYF
TGTGCCAGCAGCTTAGATCAGGGACCCGGGGTGGATACGCAGTATTTT
>TRBV5-5|TRBJ1-1|-|-
CASSLSEAFF
TGTGCCAGCAGCCTCTCGGAAGCTTTCTTT
>TRBV20-1|TRBJ2-1|few|TRBD2
CSARAGSSGSNEQFF
TGCAGTGCTAGAGCGGGGTCTAGCGGGTCGAATGAGCAGTTCTTC
>TRBV12-3/TRBV12-4|TRBJ2-7|few|-
CASSLGFSYEQYF
TGTGCCAGCAGTTTAGGTTTCTCCTACGAGCAGTACTTC
>TRBV6-1|TRBJ1-1|few|-
CASSRLQVTSTEAFF
TGTGCCAGCAGTCGACTACAGGTCACATCCACTGAAGCTTTCTTT
>TRBV6-2/TRBV6-3|TRBJ2-3|many|-
CASRQGDTQYF
TGTGCCAGCAGGCAGGGGGATACGCAGTATTTT
>TRBV6-2/TRBV6-3|TRBJ2-5|-|TRBD1
CASRATGLETQYF
TGTGCCAGCAGGGCGACAGGGCTGGAGACCCAGTACTTC
>TRBV5-1|TRBJ2-3|few|-
CATSKGDSTDTQYF
TGCGCCACCTCGAAGGGGGACTCCACAGATACGCAGTATTTT
>TRBV7-2|TRBJ1-6|many|-
CASSLGPRGGNSPLHF
TGTGCCAGCAGCTTAGGGCCTCGAGGGGGTAATTCACCCCTCCACTTT
>TRBV23-1|TRBJ2-5|-|TRBD2
CASSQAGLAGCLCQETQYF
TGCGCCAGCAGTCAGGCAGGACTAGCGGGATGCCTTTGCCAAGAGACCCAGTACTTC
>TRBV7-9|TRBJ2-3|-|TRBD2
CAGKLAGGTDTQYF
TGTGCCGGCAAACTAGCGGGAGGAACAGATACGCAGTATTTT
>TRBV5-1|TRBJ2-3|many|TRBD1
CASEGTGGADTQYF
TGCGCCAGCGAAGGGACAGGGGGAGCAGATACGCAGTATTTT
>TRBV5-1|TRBJ1-1|-|-
CASSLVWAKNTEAFF
TGCGCCAGCAGCTTAGTGTGGGCAAAGAACACTGAAGCTTTCTTT
>TRBV14|TRBJ2-5|-|-
CASSPYGLPQYF
TGTGCCAGCAGCCCCTACGGTTTACCCCAGTACTTC
>TRBV20-1|TRBJ2-3|few|TRBD2
CSARAGLAGGPGDTQYF
TGCAGTGCTAGGGCGGGACTAGCGGGAGGGCCTGGAGATACGCAGTATTTT
>TRBV6-2/TRBV6-3|TRBJ2-5|many|-
CASSSGRQETQYF
TGTGCCAGCAGCTCCGGGCGCCAAGAGACCCAGTACTTC
>TRBV20-1|TRBJ2-4|-|TRBD2
CSARVGTGGRDIQYF
TGCAGTGCTAGAGTGGGGACGGGAGGGAGGGACATTCAGTACTTC
>TRBV6-2/TRBV6-3|TRBJ1-5|-|-
CASSPYGGIGHF
TGTGCCAGCAGCCCTTACGGGGGGATTGGGCATTTT
>TRBV15|TRBJ2-4|few|-
CATSKAGLAKNIQYF
TGTGCCACCAGCAAAGCCGGACTAGCCAAAAACATTCAGTACTTC
>TRBV27|TRBJ2-7|few|TRBD2
CASKLASGTYYEQYF
TGTGCCAGCAAGTTGGCTAGCGGGACTTACTACGAGCAGTACTTC
>TRBV7-8|TRBJ2-5|-|TRBD2
CASNIGTGGQETQYF
TGTGCCAGCAACATTGGGACGGGAGGGCAAGAGACCCAGTACTTC
>TRBV5-4|TRBJ2-3|few|TRBD2
CASSHGLAEGTDTQYF
TGTGCCAGCAGCCACGGACTAGCCGAGGGCACAGATACGCAGTATTTT
>TRBV30|TRBJ2-2|few|-
CAWKRRGRVNTGELFF
TGTGCCTGGAAAAGGCGGGGCAGAGTGAACACCGGGGAGCTGTTTTTT
>TRBV7-6|TRBJ2-4|-|TRBD1
CASSLGTGRDIQYF
TGTGCCAGCAGCTTGGGGACAGGACGCGACATTCAGTACTTC
>TRBV15|TRBJ2-1|-|TRBD2
CATSRGGRALYNEQFF
TGTGCCACCAGCAGAGGAGGGAGGGCCCTCTACAATGAGCAGTTCTTC
>TRBV14|TRBJ2-7|many|TRBD2
CASSQGLASSYEQYF
TGTGCCAGCAGCCAAGGACTAGCGAGCTCCTACGAGCAGTACTTC
>TRBV6-4|TRBJ2-1|-|TRBD2
CASSDSGTSGRFKQFF
TGTGCCAGCAGTGACTCAGGGACTAGCGGGAGGTTCAAGCAGTTCTTC
>TRBV4-3|TRBJ2-3|many|-
CASGRGVPDTQYF
TGCGCCAGCGGACGGGGTGTCCCAGATACGCAGTATTTT
>TRBV4-2|TRBJ2-5|-|-
CASSAHRAQETQYF
TGTGCCAGCAGCGCTCACAGGGCCCAAGAGACCCAGTACTTC
>TRBV7-9|TRBJ2-4|-|-
CASSPPAAGLDIQYF
TGTGCCAGCAGCCCCCCCGCCGCAGGGTTGGACATTCAGTACTTC
>TRBV7-2|TRBJ2-7|-|-
CASSLAEGFPYEQYF
TGTGCCAGCAGCTTAGCAGAGGGGTTCCCTTACGAGCAGTACTTC
>TRBV11-2|TRBJ1-1|-|TRBD1
CASSSQGALEAFF
TGTGCCAGCAGCTCCCAGGGGGCGCTTGAAGCTTTCTTT